This TCR beta chain is from a study of OX40 agonist ivuxolimab in advanced cancers. The overall study: At 82.7% male, the cohort had a mean age of about 60 years, ranging from roughly 20 to 90.

Here immunoSEQ multiplex PCR was the method, and the copy in TCRdb shows in-frame clones only, minus some. The repertoire has 77,000 or so clones, around 85% of them found once; the top ten carry approximately 2%. The V gene lost 4 bases and the J gene lost 7 bases, with 15 bases spanning the gap. The CDR3 sequence is 15 residues long. Germline V gives CDR1 SGHRS, CDR2 YFSETQ. The clonotype comes from an adult with an advanced solid tumor such as melanoma, head and neck, liver or kidney cancer. The specimen comprised CD4+ or CD8+ T cells sorted from blood, sampled in a trial of the OX40 agonist ivuxolimab. V is TRBV5-1 and J is TRBJ1-6; possible D gene TRBD1, 6 bases. As DNA, the CDR3 is TGCGCCAGCAGCCCCGAGGGGGACAAAAATTCACCCCTCCACTTT. Protein: CASSPEGDKNSPLHF.